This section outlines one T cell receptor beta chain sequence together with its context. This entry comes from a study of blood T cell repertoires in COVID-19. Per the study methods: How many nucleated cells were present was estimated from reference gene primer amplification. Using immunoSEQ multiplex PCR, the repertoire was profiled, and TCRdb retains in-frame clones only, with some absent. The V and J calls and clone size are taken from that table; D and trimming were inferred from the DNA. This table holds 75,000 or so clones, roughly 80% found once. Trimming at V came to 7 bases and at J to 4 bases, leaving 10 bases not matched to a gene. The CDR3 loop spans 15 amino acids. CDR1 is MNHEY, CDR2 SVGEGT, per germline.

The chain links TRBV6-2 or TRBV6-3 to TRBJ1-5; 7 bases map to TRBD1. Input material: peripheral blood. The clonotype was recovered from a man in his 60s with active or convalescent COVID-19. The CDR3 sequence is CASTPRQGWNQPQHF. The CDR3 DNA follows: TGTGCCAGCACCCCGAGACAGGGATGGAATCAGCCCCAGCATTTT.